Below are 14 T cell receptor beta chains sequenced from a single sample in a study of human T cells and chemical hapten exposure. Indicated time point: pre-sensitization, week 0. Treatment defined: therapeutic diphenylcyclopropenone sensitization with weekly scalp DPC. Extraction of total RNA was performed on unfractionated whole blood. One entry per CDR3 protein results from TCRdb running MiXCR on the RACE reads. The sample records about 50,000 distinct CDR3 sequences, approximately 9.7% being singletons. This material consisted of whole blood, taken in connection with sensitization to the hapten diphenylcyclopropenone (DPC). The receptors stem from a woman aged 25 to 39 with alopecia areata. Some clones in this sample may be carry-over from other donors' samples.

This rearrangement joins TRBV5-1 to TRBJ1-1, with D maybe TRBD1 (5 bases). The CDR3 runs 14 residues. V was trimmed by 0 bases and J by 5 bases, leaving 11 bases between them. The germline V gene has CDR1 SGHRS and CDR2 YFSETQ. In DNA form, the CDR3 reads TGCGCCAGCAGCTTGGTTGGGGGTTGGACTGAAGCTTTCTTT. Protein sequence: CASSLVGGWTEAFF.

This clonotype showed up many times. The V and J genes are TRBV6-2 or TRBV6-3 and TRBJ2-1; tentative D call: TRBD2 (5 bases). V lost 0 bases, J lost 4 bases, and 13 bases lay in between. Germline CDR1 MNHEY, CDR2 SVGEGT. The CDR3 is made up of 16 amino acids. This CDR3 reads CASSYSRRGGYNEQFF. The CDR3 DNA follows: TGTGCCAGCAGTTACTCGAGACGGGGTGGATACAATGAGCAGTTCTTC.

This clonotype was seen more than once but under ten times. In nucleotides, the CDR3 is TGTGCCAGCAGCTTAGGGGTCGAGGGTTATGAGCAGTTCTTC. Encoded protein: CASSLGVEGYEQFF. The rearrangement joins TRBV7-9 to TRBJ2-1; TRBD2 is a possible D gene (5 bases). The V gene's germline CDR1 is SEHNR and CDR2 FQNEAQ (reference sequence). This CDR3 has 14 residues. Trimming left V 1 base short and J 8 bases short, with 12 bases between.

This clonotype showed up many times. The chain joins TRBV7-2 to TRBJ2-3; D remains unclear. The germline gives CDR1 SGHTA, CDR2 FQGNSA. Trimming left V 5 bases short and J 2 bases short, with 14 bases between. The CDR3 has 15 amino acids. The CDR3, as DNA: TGTGCCAGCAGCGCCCATGGAGTTAACACAGATACGCAGTATTTT. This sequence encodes CASSAHGVNTDTQYF. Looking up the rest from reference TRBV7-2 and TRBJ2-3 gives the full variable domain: GAGVSQSPSNKVTEKGKDVELRCDPISGHTALYWYRQSLGQGLEFLIYFQGNSAPDKSGLPSDRFSAERTGGSVSTLTIQRTQQEDSAVYLCASSAHGVNTDTQYFGPGTRLTVL.

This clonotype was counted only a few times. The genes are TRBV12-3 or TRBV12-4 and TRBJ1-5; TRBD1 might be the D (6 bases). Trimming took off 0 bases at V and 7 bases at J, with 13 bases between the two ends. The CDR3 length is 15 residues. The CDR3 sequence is CASSLAGAGRQPQHF. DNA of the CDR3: TGTGCCAGCAGTTTAGCGGGGGCAGGGAGGCAGCCCCAGCATTTT.

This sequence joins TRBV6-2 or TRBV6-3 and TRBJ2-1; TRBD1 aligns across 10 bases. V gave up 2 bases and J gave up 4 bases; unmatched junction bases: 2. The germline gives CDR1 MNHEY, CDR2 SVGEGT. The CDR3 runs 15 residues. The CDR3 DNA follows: TGTGCCAGCAGTTACGCGGGACAGGGGTACAATGAGCAGTTCTTC. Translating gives CASSYAGQGYNEQFF.

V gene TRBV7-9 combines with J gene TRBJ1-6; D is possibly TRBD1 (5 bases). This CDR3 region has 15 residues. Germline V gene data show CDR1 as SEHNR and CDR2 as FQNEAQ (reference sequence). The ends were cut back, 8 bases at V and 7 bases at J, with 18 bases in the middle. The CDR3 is CASSSGGFPNSPLHF. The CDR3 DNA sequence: TGTGCCAGCTCCTCTGGGGGGTTCCCCAATTCACCCCTCCACTTT.

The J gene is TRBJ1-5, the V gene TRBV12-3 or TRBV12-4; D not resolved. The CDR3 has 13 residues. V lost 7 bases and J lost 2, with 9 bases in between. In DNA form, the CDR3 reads TGTGCCAGCACCCTTAAGGGCAATCAGCCCCAGCATTTT. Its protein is CASTLKGNQPQHF.

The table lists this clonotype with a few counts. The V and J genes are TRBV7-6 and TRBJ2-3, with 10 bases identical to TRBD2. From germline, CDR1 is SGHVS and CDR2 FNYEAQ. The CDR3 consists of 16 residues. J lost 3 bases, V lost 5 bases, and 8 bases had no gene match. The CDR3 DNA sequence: TGTGCCAGCAGCCAGGGTAGCGGGGGGTTTACAGATACGCAGTATTTT. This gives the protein CASSQGSGGFTDTQYF. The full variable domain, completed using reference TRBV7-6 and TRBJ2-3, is GAGVSQSPRYKVTKRGQDVALRCDPISGHVSLYWYRQALGQGPEFLTYFNYEAQQDKSGLPNDRFSAERPEGSISTLTIQRTEQRDSAMYRCASSQGSGGFTDTQYFGPGTRLTVL.

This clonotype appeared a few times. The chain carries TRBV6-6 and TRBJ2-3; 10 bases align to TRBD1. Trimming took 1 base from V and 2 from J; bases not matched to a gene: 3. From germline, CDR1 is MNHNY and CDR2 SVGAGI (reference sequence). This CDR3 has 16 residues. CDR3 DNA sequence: TGTGCCAGCAGTTACTGGACAGGGGGTGTCACAGATACGCAGTATTTT. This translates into CASSYWTGGVTDTQYF.

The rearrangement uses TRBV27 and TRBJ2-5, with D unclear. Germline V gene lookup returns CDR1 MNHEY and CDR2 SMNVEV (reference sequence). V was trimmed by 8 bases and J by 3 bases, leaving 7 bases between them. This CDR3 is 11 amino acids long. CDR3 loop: CASLNKETQYF. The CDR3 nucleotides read TGTGCCAGCCTTAATAAAGAGACCCAGTACTTC.

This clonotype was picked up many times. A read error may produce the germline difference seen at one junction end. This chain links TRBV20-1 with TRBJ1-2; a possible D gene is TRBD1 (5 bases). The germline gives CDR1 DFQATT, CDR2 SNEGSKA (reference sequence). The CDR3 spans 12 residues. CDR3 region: CSASPQGYGDTF. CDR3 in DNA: TGCAGTGCTAGTCCGCAGGGTTATGGCGACACCTTC.

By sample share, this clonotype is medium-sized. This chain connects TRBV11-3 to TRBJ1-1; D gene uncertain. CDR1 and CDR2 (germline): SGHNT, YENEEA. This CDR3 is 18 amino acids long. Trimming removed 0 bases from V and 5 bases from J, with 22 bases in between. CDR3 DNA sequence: TGTGCCAGCAGCTTAGAATTTATATACGGTCAGGCGAAAACTGAAGCTTTCTTT. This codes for CASSLEFIYGQAKTEAFF.

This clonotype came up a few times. In DNA form, the CDR3 reads TGTGCCAGCAGCTTGGAGCCCAGCGGCGACACCTTC. This translates into CASSLEPSGDTF. This chain links TRBV5-6 with TRBJ1-2; D remains unclear. Trimming took 0 bases from V and 12 from J, leaving 12 bases between them. Germline assignment: CDR1 SGHDT and CDR2 YYEEEE. The CDR3 consists of 12 residues. Using reference TRBV5-6 and TRBJ1-2 for the parts outside the CDR3, the full variable domain is DAGVTQSPTHLIKTRGQQVTLRCSPKSGHDTVSWYQQALGQGPQFIFQYYEEEERQRGNFPDRFSGHQFPNYSSELNVNALLLGDSALYLCASSLEPSGDTFGSGTRLTVV.